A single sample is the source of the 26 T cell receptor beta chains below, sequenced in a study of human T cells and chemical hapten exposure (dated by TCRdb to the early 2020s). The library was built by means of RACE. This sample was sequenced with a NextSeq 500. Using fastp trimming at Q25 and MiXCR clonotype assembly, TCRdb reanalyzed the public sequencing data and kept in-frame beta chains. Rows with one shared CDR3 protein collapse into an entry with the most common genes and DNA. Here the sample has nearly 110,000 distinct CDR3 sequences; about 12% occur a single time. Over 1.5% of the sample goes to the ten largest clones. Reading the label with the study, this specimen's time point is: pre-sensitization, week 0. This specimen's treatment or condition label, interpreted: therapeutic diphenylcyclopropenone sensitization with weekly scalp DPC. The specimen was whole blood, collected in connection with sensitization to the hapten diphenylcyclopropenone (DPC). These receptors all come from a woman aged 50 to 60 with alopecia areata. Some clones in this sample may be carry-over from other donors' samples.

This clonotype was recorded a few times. CDR3 nucleotide sequence: TGTGCCAGCAGCTTAGTGGTTGGAGAGCAGTACTTC. This translates into CASSLVVGEQYF. V gene TRBV7-2 combines with J gene TRBJ2-7, with D uncertain. The V and J ends lost 1 base and 7 bases respectively, with 8 bases between them. This CDR3 is 12 amino acids long. Germline loops: CDR1 SGHTA, CDR2 FQGNSA.

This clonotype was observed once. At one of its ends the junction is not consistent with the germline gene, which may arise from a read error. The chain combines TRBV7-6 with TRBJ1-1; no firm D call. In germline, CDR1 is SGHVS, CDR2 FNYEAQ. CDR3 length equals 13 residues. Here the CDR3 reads CASSFRTNTETFF. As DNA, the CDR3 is TGTGCCAGCAGCTTTCGGACTAACACTGAAACTTTCTTT.

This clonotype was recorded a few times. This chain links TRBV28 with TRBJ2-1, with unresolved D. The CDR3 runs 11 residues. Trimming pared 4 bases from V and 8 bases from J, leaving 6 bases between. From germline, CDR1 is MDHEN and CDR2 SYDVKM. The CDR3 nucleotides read TGTGCCAGCAGTTATCCCGATGAGCAGTTCTTC. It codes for CASSYPDEQFF.

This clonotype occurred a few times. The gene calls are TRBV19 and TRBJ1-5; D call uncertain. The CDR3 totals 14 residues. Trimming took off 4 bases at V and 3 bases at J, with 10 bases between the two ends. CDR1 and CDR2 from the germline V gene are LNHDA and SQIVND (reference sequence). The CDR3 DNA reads TGTGCCAGTAGTAAGCAGTCACCCAATCAGCCCCAGCATTTT. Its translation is CASSKQSPNQPQHF.

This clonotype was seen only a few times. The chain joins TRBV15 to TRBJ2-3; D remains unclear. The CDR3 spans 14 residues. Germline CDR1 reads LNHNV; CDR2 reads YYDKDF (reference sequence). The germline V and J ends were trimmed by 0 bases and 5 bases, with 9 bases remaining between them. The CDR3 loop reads CATSREEPRDTQYF. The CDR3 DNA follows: TGTGCCACCAGCAGAGAAGAGCCGAGAGATACGCAGTATTTT.

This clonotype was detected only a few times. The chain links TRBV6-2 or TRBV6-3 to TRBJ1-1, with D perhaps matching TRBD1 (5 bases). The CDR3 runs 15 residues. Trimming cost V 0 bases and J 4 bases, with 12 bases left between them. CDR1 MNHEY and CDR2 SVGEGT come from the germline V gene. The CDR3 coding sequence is TGTGCCAGCAGTTACTCGATGCGAGGGGCCACTGAAGCTTTCTTT. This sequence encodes CASSYSMRGATEAFF.

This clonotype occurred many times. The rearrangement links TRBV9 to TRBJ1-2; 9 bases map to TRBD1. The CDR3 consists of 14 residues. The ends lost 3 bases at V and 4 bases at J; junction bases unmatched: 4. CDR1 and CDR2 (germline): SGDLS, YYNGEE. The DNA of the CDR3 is TGTGCCAGCAGCGGGGGACAGGGTTTCTATGGCTACACCTTC. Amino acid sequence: CASSGGQGFYGYTF.

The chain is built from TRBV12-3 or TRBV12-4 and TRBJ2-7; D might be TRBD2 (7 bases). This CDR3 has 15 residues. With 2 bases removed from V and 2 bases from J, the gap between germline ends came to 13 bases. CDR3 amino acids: CASSLMGGLTYEQYF. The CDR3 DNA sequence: TGTGCCAGCAGTTTAATGGGGGGGCTAACCTACGAGCAGTACTTC.

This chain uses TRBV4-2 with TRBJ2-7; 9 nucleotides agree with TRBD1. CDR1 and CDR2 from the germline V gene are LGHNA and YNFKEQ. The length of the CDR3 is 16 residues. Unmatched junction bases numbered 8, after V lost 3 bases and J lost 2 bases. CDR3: CASSHISGTGPYEQYF. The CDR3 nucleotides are TGTGCCAGCAGCCATATAAGCGGGACAGGGCCCTACGAGCAGTACTTC.

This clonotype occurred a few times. The CDR3 sequence: CASSLEVAGSQPQHF. The CDR3 DNA sequence: TGTGCCAGCAGCTTAGAGGTCGCAGGGAGCCAGCCCCAGCATTTT. The genes are TRBV7-2 and TRBJ1-5; D possibly corresponds to TRBD1 (5 bases). CDR3 size: 15 residues. V lost 1 base, J lost 7 bases, and 14 bases lay in between. Germline V CDR1 and CDR2: SGHTA, FQGNSA.

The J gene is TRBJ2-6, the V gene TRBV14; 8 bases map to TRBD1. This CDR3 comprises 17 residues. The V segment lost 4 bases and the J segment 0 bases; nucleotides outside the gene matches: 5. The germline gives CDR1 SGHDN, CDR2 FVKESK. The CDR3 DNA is TGTGCCAGCAGCCGACAGGGGTTCAGCTCTGGGGCCAACGTCCTGACTTTC. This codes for CASSRQGFSSGANVLTF.

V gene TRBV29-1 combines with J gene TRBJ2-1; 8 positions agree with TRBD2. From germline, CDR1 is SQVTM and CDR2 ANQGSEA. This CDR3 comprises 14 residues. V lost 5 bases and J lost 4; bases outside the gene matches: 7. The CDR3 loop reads CSVWRGAGYNEQFF. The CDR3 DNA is TGCAGCGTTTGGCGGGGGGCGGGATACAATGAGCAGTTCTTC.

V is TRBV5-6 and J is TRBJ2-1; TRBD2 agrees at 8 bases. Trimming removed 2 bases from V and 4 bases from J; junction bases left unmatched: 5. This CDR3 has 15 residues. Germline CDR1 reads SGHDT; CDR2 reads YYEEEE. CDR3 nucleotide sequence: TGTGCCAGCAGCTTATTACGGGAGGGATACAATGAGCAGTTCTTC. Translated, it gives CASSLLREGYNEQFF.

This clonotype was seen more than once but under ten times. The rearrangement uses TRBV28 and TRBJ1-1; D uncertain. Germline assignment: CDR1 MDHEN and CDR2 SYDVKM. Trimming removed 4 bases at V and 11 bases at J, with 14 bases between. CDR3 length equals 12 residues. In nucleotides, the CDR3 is TGTGCCAGCAGTTCATCGGACTCCGGGGCTTTCTTT. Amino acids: CASSSSDSGAFF.

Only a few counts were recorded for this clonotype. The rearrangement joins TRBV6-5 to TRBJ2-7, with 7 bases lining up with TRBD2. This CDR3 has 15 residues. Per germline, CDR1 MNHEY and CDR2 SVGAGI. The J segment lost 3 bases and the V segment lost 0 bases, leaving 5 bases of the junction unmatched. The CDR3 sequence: CASSYSRGGNYEQYF. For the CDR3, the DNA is TGTGCCAGCAGTTACTCGCGGGGAGGGAACTACGAGCAGTACTTC.

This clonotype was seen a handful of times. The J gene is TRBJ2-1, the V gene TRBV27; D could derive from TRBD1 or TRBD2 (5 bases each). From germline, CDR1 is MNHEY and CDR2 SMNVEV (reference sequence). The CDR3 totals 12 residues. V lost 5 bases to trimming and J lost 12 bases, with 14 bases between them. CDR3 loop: CASSRGVALQFF. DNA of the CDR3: TGTGCCAGCAGTCGGGGCGTAGCGTTGCAGTTCTTC.

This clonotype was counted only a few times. CDR3 in amino acids: CANSLNTEAFF. The CDR3 DNA is TGTGCCAACTCCTTGAACACTGAAGCTTTCTTT. The V call is TRBV12-3 or TRBV12-4, the J call TRBJ1-1; D remains ambiguous. Trimming shortened V by 10 bases and J by 0 bases, and 6 bases separated the two germline ends. The CDR3 has 11 amino acids.

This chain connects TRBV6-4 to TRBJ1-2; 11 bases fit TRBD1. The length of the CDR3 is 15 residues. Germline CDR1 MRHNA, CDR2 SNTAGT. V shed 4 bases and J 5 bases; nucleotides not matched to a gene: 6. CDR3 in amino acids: CASSVGQGASYGYTF. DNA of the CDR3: TGTGCCAGCAGTGTCGGACAGGGGGCTTCTTATGGCTACACCTTC.

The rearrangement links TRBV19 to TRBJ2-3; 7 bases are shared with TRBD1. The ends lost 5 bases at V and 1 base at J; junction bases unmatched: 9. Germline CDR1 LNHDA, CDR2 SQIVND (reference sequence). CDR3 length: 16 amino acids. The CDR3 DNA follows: TGTGCCAGTAGTTGGGGACGACAGGGCGGCACAGATACGCAGTATTTT. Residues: CASSWGRQGGTDTQYF. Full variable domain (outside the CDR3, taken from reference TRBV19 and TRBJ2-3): DGGITQSPKYLFRKEGQNVTLSCEQNLNHDAMYWYRQDPGQGLRLIYYSQIVNDFQKGDIAEGYSVSREKKESFPLTVTSAQKNPTAFYLCASSWGRQGGTDTQYFGPGTRLTVL.

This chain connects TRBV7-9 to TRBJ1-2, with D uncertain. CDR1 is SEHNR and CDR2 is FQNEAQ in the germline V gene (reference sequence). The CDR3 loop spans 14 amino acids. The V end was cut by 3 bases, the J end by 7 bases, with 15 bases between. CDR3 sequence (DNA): TGTGCCAGCAGCTTCCCGGACTACAGAGGTGGCTACACCTTC. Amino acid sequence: CASSFPDYRGGYTF.

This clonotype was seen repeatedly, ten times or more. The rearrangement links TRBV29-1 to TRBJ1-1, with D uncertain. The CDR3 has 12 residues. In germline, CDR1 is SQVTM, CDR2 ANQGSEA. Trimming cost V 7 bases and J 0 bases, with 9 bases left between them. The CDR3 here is CSAQAVNTEAFF. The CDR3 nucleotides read TGCAGCGCCCAGGCGGTGAACACTGAAGCTTTCTTT.

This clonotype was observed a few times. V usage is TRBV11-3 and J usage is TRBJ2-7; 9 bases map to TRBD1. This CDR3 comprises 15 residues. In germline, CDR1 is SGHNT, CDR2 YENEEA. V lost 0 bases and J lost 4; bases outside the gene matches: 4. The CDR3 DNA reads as TGTGCCAGCAGCTTAGATTATGGGACAGGGTACGAGCAGTACTTC. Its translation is CASSLDYGTGYEQYF. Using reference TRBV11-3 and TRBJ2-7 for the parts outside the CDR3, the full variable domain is EAGVVQSPRYKIIEKKQPVAFWCNPISGHNTLYWYLQNLGQGPELLIRYENEEAVDDSQLPKDRFSAERLKGVDSTLKIQPAELGDSAVYLCASSLDYGTGYEQYFGPGTRLTVT.

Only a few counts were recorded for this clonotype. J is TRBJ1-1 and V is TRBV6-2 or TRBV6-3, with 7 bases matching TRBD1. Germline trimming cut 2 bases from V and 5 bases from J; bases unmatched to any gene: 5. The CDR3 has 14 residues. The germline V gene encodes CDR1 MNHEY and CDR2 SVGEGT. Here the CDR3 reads CASSYPQGITEAFF. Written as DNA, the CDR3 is TGTGCCAGCAGTTACCCACAGGGGATTACTGAAGCTTTCTTT.

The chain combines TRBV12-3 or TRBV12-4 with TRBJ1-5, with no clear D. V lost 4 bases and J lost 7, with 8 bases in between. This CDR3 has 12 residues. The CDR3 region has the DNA TGTGCCAGCAGTTACCTCAGGCAGCCCCAGCATTTT. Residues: CASSYLRQPQHF.

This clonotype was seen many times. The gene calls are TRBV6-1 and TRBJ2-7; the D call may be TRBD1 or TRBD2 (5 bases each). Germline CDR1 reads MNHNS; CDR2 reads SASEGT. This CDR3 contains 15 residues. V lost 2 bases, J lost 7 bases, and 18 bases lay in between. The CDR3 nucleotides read TGTGCCAGCAGTGAACAGAGGGGCCAACTCTATGAGCAGTACTTC. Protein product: CASSEQRGQLYEQYF.

The CDR3 region has the DNA TGTGCCAGCACGCTAGGGGTAAACACTGAAGCTTTCTTT. It is translated as CASTLGVNTEAFF. The chain links TRBV18 to TRBJ1-1, with D possibly being TRBD1 (5 bases). This CDR3 is built from 13 residues. V was trimmed by 8 bases and J by 2 bases, leaving 12 bases between them. Germline CDR1 KGHSH, CDR2 LQKENI.